This T cell receptor (beta chain) was identified during a study of glioma-infiltrating T cells after dendritic cell vaccination. Study in general: Monocyte-derived dendritic cells, cultured approximately seven days with IL-4 and GM-CSF, were pulsed with autologous tumor lysate. The study, taken as a whole, reports: Only a small number of patients had complete blood and tumor samples.

Assay: immunoSEQ multiplex PCR; the TCRdb copy retains only in-frame clones and omits some. The data contain approximately 50,000 clones, 89% of them singletons. The CDR3 loop spans 12 amino acids. The V end lost 3 bases, the J end lost 5 bases, and 7 bases lay between the germline ends. CDR1 is SGHVS, CDR2 FQNEAQ, per germline. Time point: after dendritic cell vaccination, including at tumor progression/relapse. Details on this clone: What it recognizes is unknown.

The rearrangement joins TRBV7-8 to TRBJ1-2; D is unresolved. The receptor was derived from a human donor with glioblastoma. Source: blood, taken after dendritic cell vaccination. CDR3 nucleotides: TGTGCCAGCAGCTTGGACTTTTATGGCTACACCTTC. It codes for CASSLDFYGYTF. Supplemented by reference TRBV7-8 and TRBJ1-2, the full variable domain reads GAGVSQSPRYKVAKRGQDVALRCDPISGHVSLFWYQQALGQGPEFLTYFQNEAQLDKSGLPSDRFFAERPEGSVSTLKIQRTQQEDSAVYLCASSLDFYGYTFGSGTRLTVV.